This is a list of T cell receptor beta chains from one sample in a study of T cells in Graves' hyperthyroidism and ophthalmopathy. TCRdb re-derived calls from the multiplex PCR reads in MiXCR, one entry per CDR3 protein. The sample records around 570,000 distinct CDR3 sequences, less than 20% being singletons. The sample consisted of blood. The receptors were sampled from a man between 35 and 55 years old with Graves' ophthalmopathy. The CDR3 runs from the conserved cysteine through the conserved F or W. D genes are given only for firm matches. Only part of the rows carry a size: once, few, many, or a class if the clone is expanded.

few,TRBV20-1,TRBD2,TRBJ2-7,CSASEGLAGVKTGGQYF,TGCAGTGCTAGTGAGGGACTAGCGGGAGTTAAGACGGGCGGGCAGTACTTC
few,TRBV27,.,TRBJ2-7,CASSLIGNEQYF,TGTGCCAGCAGTTTAATTGGAAACGAGCAGTACTTC
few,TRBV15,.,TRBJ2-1,CATSRSRGGQFF,TGTGCCACCAGCAGGTCGAGGGGCGGGCAGTTCTTC
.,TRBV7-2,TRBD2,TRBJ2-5,CASSVGSGGWETQYF,TGTGCCAGCAGCGTGGGTAGCGGGGGGTGGGAGACCCAGTACTTC
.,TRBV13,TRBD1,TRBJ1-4,CASSRRDRGEKLFF,TGTGCCAGCAGCCGCCGGGACAGGGGGGAAAAACTGTTTTTT
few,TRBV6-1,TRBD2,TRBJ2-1,CASTSGSIPYNEQFF,TGTGCCAGCACTAGCGGGAGTATCCCCTACAATGAGCAGTTCTTC
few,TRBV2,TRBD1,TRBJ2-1,CATSPLRDRSEQFF,TGTGCCACAAGTCCACTCCGGGACAGGAGTGAGCAGTTCTTC
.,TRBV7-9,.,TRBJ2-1,CASSPPLMFYNEQFF,TGTGCCAGCAGCCCGCCCCTCATGTTTTACAATGAGCAGTTCTTC
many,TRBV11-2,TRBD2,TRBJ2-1,CASSSATSGGMYNEQFF,TGTGCCAGCAGCTCGGCGACTAGCGGGGGGATGTACAATGAGCAGTTCTTC
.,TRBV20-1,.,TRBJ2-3,CSATPSEGGTDTQYF,TGCAGTGCTACTCCTAGCGAGGGGGGCACAGATACGCAGTATTTT
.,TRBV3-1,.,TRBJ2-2,CASSQERGAPRNTGELFF,TGTGCCAGCAGCCAAGAACGGGGGGCCCCAAGAAACACCGGGGAGCTGTTTTTT
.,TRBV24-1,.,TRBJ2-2,CATSDFPGELFF,TGTGCCACCAGTGATTTCCCCGGGGAGCTGTTTTTT
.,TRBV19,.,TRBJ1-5,CASSIAGEQPQHF,TGTGCCAGTAGTATAGCAGGGGAACAGCCCCAGCATTTT
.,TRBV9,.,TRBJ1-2,CASSVDVARDYGYTF,TGTGCCAGCAGCGTAGACGTGGCCCGGGACTATGGCTACACCTTC
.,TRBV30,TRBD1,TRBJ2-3,CAWTELGTGNTDTQYF,TGTGCCTGGACAGAGTTAGGGACAGGGAATACAGATACGCAGTATTTT
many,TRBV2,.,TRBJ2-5,CASNRQPVFQETQYF,TGTGCCAGCAATAGACAGCCCGTCTTCCAAGAGACCCAGTACTTC
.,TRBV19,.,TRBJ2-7,CASSPIGTSFYHEQYF,TGTGCCAGTAGCCCAATCGGGACATCCTTTTACCACGAGCAGTACTTC
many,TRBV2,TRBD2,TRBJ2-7,CASSNPGLVYEQYF,TGTGCCAGCAGTAACCCGGGACTAGTCTACGAGCAGTACTTC
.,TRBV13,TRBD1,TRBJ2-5,CASSSGTVGETQYF,TGTGCCAGCAGCTCCGGGACAGTCGGGGAGACCCAGTACTTC
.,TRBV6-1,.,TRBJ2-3,CASSESRGFSTDTQYF,TGTGCCAGCAGTGAAAGTCGGGGTTTCAGCACAGATACGCAGTATTTT
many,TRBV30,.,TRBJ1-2,CAWSYTPALGYTF,TGTGCCTGGAGCTACACCCCCGCCCTTGGCTACACCTTC
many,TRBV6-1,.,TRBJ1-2,CASSEVVSFGYGYTF,TGTGCCAGCAGTGAAGTGGTGTCTTTTGGGTATGGCTACACCTTC
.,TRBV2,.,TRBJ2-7,CASTPGGTGYRYEQYF,TGTGCCAGCACCCCGGGGGGGACAGGGTACCGATACGAGCAGTACTTC
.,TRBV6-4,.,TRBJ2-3,CASSDLITDTQYF,TGTGCCAGCAGTGACTTGATCACAGATACGCAGTATTTT
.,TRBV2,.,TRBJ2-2,CASSATVPGELSF,TGTGCCAGCAGTGCGACCGTCCCCGGGGAGCTGTCTTTT
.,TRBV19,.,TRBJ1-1,CASSIQGTNTEAFF,TGTGCCAGTAGTATCCAAGGGACGAACACTGAAGCTTTCTTT
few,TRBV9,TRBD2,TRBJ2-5,CASSVVRGLAVEETQYF,TGTGCCAGCAGCGTAGTAAGGGGACTAGCGGTTGAGGAGACCCAGTACTTC
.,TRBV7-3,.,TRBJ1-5,CASSLNGYSNQPQHF,TGTGCCAGCAGCTTAAATGGTTATAGCAATCAGCCCCAGCATTTT
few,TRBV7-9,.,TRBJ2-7,CASSPRGPKGRYEQYF,TGTGCCAGCAGCCCCCGGGGTCCTAAAGGTCGCTACGAGCAGTACTTC
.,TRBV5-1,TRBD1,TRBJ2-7,CASGFSGTGSYEQYF,TGCGCCAGCGGGTTCTCCGGGACAGGGTCCTACGAGCAGTACTTC
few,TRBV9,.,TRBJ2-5,CASSVATTFGETQYF,TGTGCCAGCAGCGTAGCTACGACGTTTGGTGAGACCCAGTACTTC
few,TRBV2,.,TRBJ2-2,CASRKVSTGELFF,TGTGCCAGCAGGAAGGTTAGCACCGGGGAGCTGTTTTTT
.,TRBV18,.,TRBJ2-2,CASSPIETSNGELFF,TGTGCCAGCTCACCGATTGAGACAAGCAACGGGGAGCTGTTTTTT
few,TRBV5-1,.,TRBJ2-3,CASSPTPLWGATDTQYF,TGTGCCAGCAGCCCGACCCCGTTATGGGGGGCAACAGATACGCAGTATTTT
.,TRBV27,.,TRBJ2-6,CASSSQGGEGAGANVLTF,TGTGCCAGCAGTTCCCAAGGGGGGGAGGGGGCAGGGGCCAACGTCCTGACTTTC
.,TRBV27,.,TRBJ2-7,CASSFGLASYEQCF,TGTGCCAGCAGTTTTGGGCTAGCAAGTTACGAGCAGTGCTTC
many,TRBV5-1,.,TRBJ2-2,CASSLQGSGELFF,TGCGCCAGCAGCTTGCAGGGCTCCGGGGAGCTGTTTTTT
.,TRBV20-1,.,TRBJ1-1,CSARDTSGDSTEAFF,TGCAGTGCTAGAGATACGTCAGGGGATAGCACTGAAGCTTTCTTT
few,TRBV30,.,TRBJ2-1,CAWSVRGNPYNEQFF,TGTGCCTGGAGTGTGAGGGGAAACCCCTACAATGAGCAGTTCTTC
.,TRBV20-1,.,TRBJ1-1,CSAARVYTEAFF,TGCAGTGCCGCCAGGGTGTATACTGAAGCTTTCTTT
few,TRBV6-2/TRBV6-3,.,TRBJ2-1,CASSWAGEVYEQFF,TGTGCCAGCAGTTGGGCAGGGGAGGTCTATGAGCAGTTCTTC
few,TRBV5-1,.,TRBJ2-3,CASSWRGRSWGTDTQYF,TGCGCCAGCAGCTGGAGGGGGCGGTCGTGGGGCACAGATACGCAGTATTTT
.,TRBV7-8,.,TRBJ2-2,CASGTTGELFF,TGTGCCAGCGGGACTACCGGGGAGCTGTTTTTT
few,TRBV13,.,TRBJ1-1,CASSSDPRVSTEAFF,TGTGCCAGCAGCTCCGACCCCAGGGTGTCCACTGAAGCTTTCTTT
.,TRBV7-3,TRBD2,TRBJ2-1,CASSLRGGGIYNEQFF,TGTGCCAGCAGCTTACGGGGGGGGGGGATTTACAATGAGCAGTTCTTC
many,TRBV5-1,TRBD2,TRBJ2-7,CASRSPGLAGATEQYF,TGCGCCAGCAGGTCTCCGGGACTAGCGGGTGCCACGGAGCAGTACTTC
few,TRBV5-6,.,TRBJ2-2,CASSWGLPRELFF,TGTGCCAGCAGCTGGGGACTCCCTCGGGAGCTGTTTTTT